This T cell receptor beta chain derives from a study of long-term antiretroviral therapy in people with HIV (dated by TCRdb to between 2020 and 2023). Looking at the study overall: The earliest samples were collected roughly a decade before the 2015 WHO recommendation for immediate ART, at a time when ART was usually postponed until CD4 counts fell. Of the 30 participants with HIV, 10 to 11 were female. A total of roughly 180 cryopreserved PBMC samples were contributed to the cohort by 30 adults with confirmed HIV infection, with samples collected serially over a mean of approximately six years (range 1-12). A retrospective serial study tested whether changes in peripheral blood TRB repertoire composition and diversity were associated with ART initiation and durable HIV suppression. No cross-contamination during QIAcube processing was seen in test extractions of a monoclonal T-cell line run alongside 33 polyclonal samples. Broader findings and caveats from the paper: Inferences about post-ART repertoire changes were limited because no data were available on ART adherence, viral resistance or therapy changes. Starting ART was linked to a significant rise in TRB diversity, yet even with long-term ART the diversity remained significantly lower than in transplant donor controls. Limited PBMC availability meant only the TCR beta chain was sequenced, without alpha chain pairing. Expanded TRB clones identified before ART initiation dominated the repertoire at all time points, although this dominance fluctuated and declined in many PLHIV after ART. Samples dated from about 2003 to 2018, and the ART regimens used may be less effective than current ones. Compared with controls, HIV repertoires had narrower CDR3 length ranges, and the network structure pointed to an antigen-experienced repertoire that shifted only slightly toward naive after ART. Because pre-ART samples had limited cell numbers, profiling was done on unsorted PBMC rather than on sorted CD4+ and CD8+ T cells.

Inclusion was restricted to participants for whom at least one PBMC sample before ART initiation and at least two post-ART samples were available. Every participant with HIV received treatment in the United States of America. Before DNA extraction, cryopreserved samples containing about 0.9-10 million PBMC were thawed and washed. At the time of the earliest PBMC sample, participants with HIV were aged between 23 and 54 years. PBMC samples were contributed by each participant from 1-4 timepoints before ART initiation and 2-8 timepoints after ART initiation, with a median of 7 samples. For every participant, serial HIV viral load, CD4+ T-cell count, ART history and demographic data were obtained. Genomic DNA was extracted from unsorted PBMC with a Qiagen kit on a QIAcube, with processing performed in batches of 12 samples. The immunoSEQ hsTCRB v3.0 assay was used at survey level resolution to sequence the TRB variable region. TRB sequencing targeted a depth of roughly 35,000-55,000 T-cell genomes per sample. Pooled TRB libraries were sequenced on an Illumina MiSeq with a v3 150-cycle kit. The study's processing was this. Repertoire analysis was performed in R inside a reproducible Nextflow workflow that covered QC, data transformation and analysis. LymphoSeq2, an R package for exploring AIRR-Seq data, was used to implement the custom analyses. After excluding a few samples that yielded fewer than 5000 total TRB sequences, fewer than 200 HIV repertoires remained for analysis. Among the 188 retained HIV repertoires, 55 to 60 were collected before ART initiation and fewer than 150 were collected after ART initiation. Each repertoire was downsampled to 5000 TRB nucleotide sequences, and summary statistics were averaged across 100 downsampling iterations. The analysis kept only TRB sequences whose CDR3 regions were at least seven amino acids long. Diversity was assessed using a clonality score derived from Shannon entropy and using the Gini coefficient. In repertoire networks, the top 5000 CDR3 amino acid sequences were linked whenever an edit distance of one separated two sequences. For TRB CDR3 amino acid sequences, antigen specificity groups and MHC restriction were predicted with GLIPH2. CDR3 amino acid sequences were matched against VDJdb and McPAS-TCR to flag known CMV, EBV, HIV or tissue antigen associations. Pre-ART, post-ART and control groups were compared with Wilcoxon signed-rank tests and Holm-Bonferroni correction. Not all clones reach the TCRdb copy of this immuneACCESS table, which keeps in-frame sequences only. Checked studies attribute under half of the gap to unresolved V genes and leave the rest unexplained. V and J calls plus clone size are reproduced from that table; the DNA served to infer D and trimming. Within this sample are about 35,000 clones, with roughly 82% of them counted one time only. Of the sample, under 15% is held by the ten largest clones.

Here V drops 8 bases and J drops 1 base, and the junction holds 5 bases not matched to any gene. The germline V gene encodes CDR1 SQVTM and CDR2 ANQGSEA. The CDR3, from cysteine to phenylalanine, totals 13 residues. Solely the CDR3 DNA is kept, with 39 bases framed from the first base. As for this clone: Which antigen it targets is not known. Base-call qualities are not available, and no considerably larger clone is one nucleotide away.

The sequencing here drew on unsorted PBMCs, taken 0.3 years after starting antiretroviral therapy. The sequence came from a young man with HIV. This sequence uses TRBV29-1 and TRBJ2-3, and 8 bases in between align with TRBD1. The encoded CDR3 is CSIGQGGTDTQYF. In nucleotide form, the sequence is TGCAGCATAGGACAGGGCGGCACAGATACGCAGTATTTT.